The rows below give T cell receptor beta chains drawn from one sample of a study of blood T cell repertoires in COVID-19. Sequencing was performed with immunoSEQ multiplex PCR; in TCRdb, only in-frame clones are kept and a portion is missing. The sample carries 55,000 to 80,000 clones, roughly 77% recorded once. Sequencing was done on a sample of peripheral blood. These receptors all stem from a woman in her 70s with acute or convalescent COVID-19. Both conserved end residues are part of each CDR3. D genes are given only for firm matches. Clone size appears in some rows only: once, few, many, or a class for an expanded clone.

v_call: TRBV15
cdr3_length: 15
j_call: TRBJ2-3
clone_size: .
d_call: .
cdr3_aa: CATSRERAQPDTQYF
cdr3_nt: TGTGCCACCAGCAGAGAGCGAGCACAGCCAGATACGCAGTATTTT

v_call: TRBV24-1
cdr3_length: 15
j_call: TRBJ2-1
clone_size: .
d_call: TRBD2
cdr3_aa: CATSLSLAGGNEQFF
cdr3_nt: TGTGCCACCAGTCTCTCGCTAGCGGGAGGAAATGAGCAGTTCTTC

v_call: TRBV12-3/TRBV12-4
cdr3_length: 11
j_call: TRBJ1-1
clone_size: .
d_call: .
cdr3_aa: CASSWGTEAFF
cdr3_nt: TGTGCCAGCTCATGGGGGACAGAAGCTTTCTTT

v_call: TRBV25-1
cdr3_length: 18
j_call: TRBJ2-6
clone_size: .
d_call: TRBD1
cdr3_aa: CASRTAGQGSSGANVLTF
cdr3_nt: TGTGCCAGCAGGACTGCGGGACAGGGGAGCTCTGGGGCCAACGTCCTGACTTTC

v_call: TRBV11-2
cdr3_length: 14
j_call: TRBJ2-4
clone_size: once
d_call: TRBD1
cdr3_aa: CASSQGTVGDIQYF
cdr3_nt: TGTGCCAGCAGCCAAGGGACAGTTGGGGACATTCAGTACTTC

v_call: TRBV5-6
cdr3_length: 16
j_call: TRBJ1-6
clone_size: .
d_call: TRBD1
cdr3_aa: CASSGDRARMNSPLHF
cdr3_nt: TGTGCCAGCAGCGGGGACAGGGCGAGAATGAATTCACCCCTCCACTTT

v_call: TRBV27
cdr3_length: 17
j_call: TRBJ1-4
clone_size: .
d_call: TRBD1
cdr3_aa: CASRPHRGPEPNEKLFF
cdr3_nt: TGTGCCAGCAGGCCACACAGGGGGCCGGAACCTAACGAAAAACTGTTTTTT

v_call: TRBV5-4
cdr3_length: 15
j_call: TRBJ2-2
clone_size: .
d_call: .
cdr3_aa: CASSLGGLSTGELFF
cdr3_nt: TGTGCCAGCAGCTTGGGGGGGCTTTCCACCGGGGAGCTGTTTTTT

v_call: TRBV7-9
cdr3_length: 13
j_call: TRBJ1-6
clone_size: .
d_call: TRBD1
cdr3_aa: CASTGQGNSPLHF
cdr3_nt: TGTGCATCTACGGGACAGGGTAATTCACCCCTCCACTTT

v_call: TRBV5-1
cdr3_length: 13
j_call: TRBJ1-1
clone_size: .
d_call: .
cdr3_aa: CASSLAGLSRAFF
cdr3_nt: TGCGCCAGCAGCTTGGCCGGTTTATCGAGAGCTTTCTTT

v_call: TRBV29-1
cdr3_length: 15
j_call: TRBJ1-1
clone_size: .
d_call: .
cdr3_aa: CSVEKEYNMNTEAFF
cdr3_nt: TGCAGCGTTGAAAAGGAGTACAACATGAACACTGAAGCTTTCTTT

v_call: TRBV20-1
cdr3_length: 14
j_call: TRBJ2-1
clone_size: .
d_call: .
cdr3_aa: CSASSLGLNNEQFF
cdr3_nt: TGCAGTGCTAGTTCTTTAGGACTAAACAATGAGCAGTTCTTC

v_call: TRBV5-4
cdr3_length: 15
j_call: TRBJ2-5
clone_size: .
d_call: .
cdr3_aa: CASSLQGSSRETQYF
cdr3_nt: TGTGCCAGCAGCTTGCAGGGTTCGAGCAGAGAGACCCAGTACTTC

v_call: TRBV29-1
cdr3_length: 14
j_call: TRBJ2-1
clone_size: few
d_call: TRBD2
cdr3_aa: CSVGSGGSYNEQFF
cdr3_nt: TGCAGCGTGGGTAGCGGGGGGTCCTACAATGAGCAGTTCTTC

v_call: TRBV29-1
cdr3_length: 14
j_call: TRBJ2-3
clone_size: .
d_call: TRBD1
cdr3_aa: CSAQTGEGTDTQYF
cdr3_nt: TGCAGCGCACAGACAGGGGAAGGTACAGATACGCAGTATTTT

v_call: TRBV27
cdr3_length: 14
j_call: TRBJ1-6
clone_size: .
d_call: .
cdr3_aa: CASSLARVDSPLHF
cdr3_nt: TGTGCCAGCAGTTTAGCCAGGGTGGATTCACCCCTCCACTTT

v_call: TRBV28
cdr3_length: 13
j_call: TRBJ2-7
clone_size: .
d_call: .
cdr3_aa: CASRGGSTGEQYF
cdr3_nt: TGTGCCAGCAGGGGGGGTTCCACTGGTGAGCAGTACTTC